The 22 T cell receptor beta chains below come from one sample, sequenced in a study of control samples from healthy donors and cancer patients. The assay was immunoSEQ multiplex PCR, and TCRdb's table has in-frame clones only and misses some. The repertoire holds over 100,000 clones, with 90% as singletons. The source material was blood. The receptors stem from a human donor in good health. The donor label of this sample is uncertain.

This sequence joins TRBV28 and TRBJ2-2; tentatively, D is TRBD1 or TRBD2 (7 bases each). From germline, CDR1 is MDHEN and CDR2 SYDVKM. The CDR3 has 14 residues. V lost 3 bases and J 7 bases, leaving 12 bases between the germline ends. The CDR3 coding sequence is TGTGCCAGCAGTTTCCAGGGGGAGGGCGGGGAGCTGTTTTTT. Translating it yields CASSFQGEGGELFF.

The genes are TRBV5-4 and TRBJ2-2; 16 bases are a match to TRBD2. V was clipped by 4 bases and J by 6 bases; unmatched bases: 9. There are 18 residues in the CDR3. Germline lookup yields CDR1 SGHNT and CDR2 YYREEE (reference sequence). The CDR3 protein is CASSREGTSGGASGELFF. The CDR3 nucleotides are TGTGCCAGCAGCCGTGAGGGGACTAGCGGGGGGGCCTCCGGGGAGCTGTTTTTT.

V usage is TRBV6-5 and J usage is TRBJ1-6, with D tentatively TRBD1 (6 bases). From germline, CDR1 is MNHEY and CDR2 SVGAGI. The CDR3 has 13 residues. The V and J ends lost 10 bases and 6 bases respectively, with 13 bases between them. CDR3 amino acids: CATRRGSNSPLHF. In nucleotides, the CDR3 is TGTGCCACCCGGAGGGGGAGTAATTCACCCCTCCACTTT.

This clone was seen a handful of times. The CDR3 coding sequence is TGTGCCAGCAGCGCCGACAGGCACGAGCAGTACGTC. This encodes CASSADRHEQYV. J is TRBJ2-7 and V is TRBV2; the D gene is possibly TRBD1 (6 bases). Germline-derived CDR1 and CDR2 are SNHLY and FYNNEI. Trimming pared 6 bases from V and 5 bases from J, leaving 11 bases between. This CDR3 contains 12 residues.

This sequence joins TRBV19 and TRBJ1-5; 10 bases agree with TRBD1. J was trimmed by 7 bases and V by 1 base; bases with no gene match: 7. Germline CDR1 LNHDA, CDR2 SQIVND (reference sequence). The CDR3 is 16 residues long. Here the CDR3 reads CASSIVGQGIGQPQHF. In DNA form, the CDR3 reads TGTGCCAGTAGTATAGTGGGACAGGGGATTGGACAGCCCCAGCATTTT.

The DNA of the CDR3 is TGTGCCAGCAGCTCCTACGGGACAGGGGGAACTGAAGCTTTCTTT. Protein: CASSSYGTGGTEAFF. The J gene is TRBJ1-1, the V gene TRBV7-9; 11 bases fit TRBD1. Germline trimming cut 4 bases from V and 5 bases from J; bases unmatched to any gene: 6. The CDR3 length is 15 residues. Germline V CDR1 and CDR2: SEHNR, FQNEAQ (reference sequence).

V usage is TRBV7-8 and J usage is TRBJ2-2, with D possibly TRBD1 on 7 matching bases. The CDR3 is 17 amino acids. Germline lookup yields CDR1 SGHVS and CDR2 FQNEAQ. V shed 5 bases and J shed 9 bases, with 25 bases lying between them. CDR3: CASSQGGRTGVNRELFF. DNA for the CDR3: TGTGCCAGCAGCCAAGGAGGGAGGACAGGCGTTAATCGGGAGCTGTTTTTT. The variable domain in full, completed from reference TRBV7-8 and TRBJ2-2, reads GAGVSQSPRYKVAKRGQDVALRCDPISGHVSLFWYQQALGQGPEFLTYFQNEAQLDKSGLPSDRFFAERPEGSVSTLKIQRTQQEDSAVYLCASSQGGRTGVNRELFFGEGSRLTVL.

This rearrangement joins TRBV28 to TRBJ1-5; TRBD1 matches 7 bases. The CDR3 contains 16 residues. Germline CDR1 is MDHEN and CDR2 is SYDVKM. Trimming cost V 7 bases and J 0 bases; bases outside gene matches: 9. The CDR3 reads CASNKDREYSNQPQHF. CDR3 bases: TGTGCCAGCAATAAAGACAGGGAGTATAGCAATCAGCCCCAGCATTTT.

This chain's CDR3 is CASRGGGSYGYTF. The CDR3 coding sequence is TGTGCCAGCAGGGGAGGGGGGAGCTATGGCTACACCTTC. The genes are TRBV6-5 and TRBJ1-2; the D gene is possibly TRBD1 (6 bases). Germline CDR1 is MNHEY and CDR2 is SVGAGI. The CDR3 runs 13 residues. V was pared by 6 bases and J by 4 bases, with 12 bases between.

This rearrangement joins TRBV6-5 to TRBJ1-5, with TRBD1 as a possible D gene (5 bases). The CDR3 sequence is 15 residues long. Germline V CDR1 and CDR2: MNHEY, SVGAGI. V was trimmed by 8 bases and J by 4 bases, leaving 18 bases between them. The CDR3 nucleotides read TGTGCCAGCGCCCTGGGCCAGGGTCAAAATCAGCCCCAGCATTTT. This codes for CASALGQGQNQPQHF.

In its sample, this clone was seen once. The chain employs TRBV2 and TRBJ1-2; D is undetermined. Between the trimmed V and J ends, which lost 3 bases and 6 bases, there was a span of 17 bases. Germline V gene sequence: CDR1 SNHLY, CDR2 FYNNEI. There are 15 residues in the CDR3. DNA of the CDR3: TGTGCCAGCAGTGACCCCCAACTACAACCAGATGGCTACACCTTC. Translating it yields CASSDPQLQPDGYTF.

The V and J genes are TRBV10-3 and TRBJ1-4; TRBD1 matches at 9 bases. The CDR3 contains 14 residues. Germline CDR1 and CDR2: ENHRY and SYGVKD. The trim removed 2 bases at V and 10 bases at J, leaving 5 bases unmatched. The CDR3 coding sequence is TGTGCCATCAGTGAGGGTGGGACAGGGCGAAAACTGTTTTTT. Its translation is CAISEGGTGRKLFF.

The sample holds one count of this clone. This rearrangement joins TRBV7-8 to TRBJ1-4; no reliable D call. The CDR3 sequence is 14 residues long. Germline lookup yields CDR1 SGHVS and CDR2 FQNEAQ. Trimming cost V 3 bases and J 7 bases, with 12 bases left between them. CDR3 in amino acids: CASSFQTSTEKLFF. Written as DNA, the CDR3 is TGTGCCAGCAGCTTCCAGACCTCAACTGAAAAACTGTTTTTT.

The V gene is TRBV19, the J gene TRBJ2-2; no reliable D call. The CDR3 runs 13 residues. Germline CDR1 and CDR2: LNHDA and SQIVND (reference sequence). The V and J ends lost 1 base and 4 bases respectively, with 4 bases between them. The CDR3, as DNA: TGTGCCAGTAGTATAGTAGGCACCGGGGAGCTGTTTTTT. This translates into CASSIVGTGELFF. Based on the CDR3 plus reference TRBV19 and TRBJ2-2, the full variable domain is DGGITQSPKYLFRKEGQNVTLSCEQNLNHDAMYWYRQDPGQGLRLIYYSQIVNDFQKGDIAEGYSVSREKKESFPLTVTSAQKNPTAFYLCASSIVGTGELFFGEGSRLTVL.

The V call is TRBV2, the J call TRBJ2-7; 9 bases map to TRBD1. The germline V gene encodes CDR1 SNHLY and CDR2 FYNNEI. J was trimmed by 2 bases and V by 6 bases; bases with no gene match: 8. The CDR3 contains 15 residues. CDR3 nucleotide sequence: TGTGCCAGCAGCAACGACAGGGGGGCGACCTACGAGCAGTACTTC. Its translation: CASSNDRGATYEQYF.

The CDR3 region has the DNA TGTGCCAGCAGTCAAGGGAACACTGAAGCTTTCTTT. This codes for CASSQGNTEAFF. The chain joins TRBV9 to TRBJ1-1, with no clear D. The CDR3 spans 12 residues. The ends were cut back, 5 bases at V and 1 base at J, with 6 bases in the middle. The germline CDR1 and CDR2 sequences are SGDLS and YYNGEE.

The rearrangement uses TRBV27 and TRBJ1-2, with unresolved D. Germline V gene data show CDR1 as MNHEY and CDR2 as SMNVEV (reference sequence). V lost 4 bases, J lost 4 bases, and 10 bases lay in between. The CDR3 covers 13 residues. The CDR3 here is CASSWQQSYGYTF. Here the CDR3 DNA reads TGTGCCAGCAGTTGGCAGCAGTCCTATGGCTACACCTTC.

The chain links TRBV5-1 to TRBJ2-5; 12 nucleotides line up with TRBD2. J lost 0 bases, V lost 0 bases, and 3 bases had no gene match. The CDR3 totals 17 residues. Germline V CDR1 and CDR2: SGHRS, YFSETQ. The CDR3 sequence is CASSLGLAGANQETQYF. In DNA, the CDR3 is TGCGCCAGCAGCTTGGGACTAGCGGGGGCCAACCAAGAGACCCAGTACTTC.

The V call is TRBV11-2, the J call TRBJ2-2; no firm D call. Germline V gives CDR1 SGHAT, CDR2 FQNNGV. V was trimmed by 5 bases and J by 4 bases, leaving 5 bases between them. The CDR3 extends over 12 amino acids. DNA of the CDR3: TGTGCCAGCAGCCCAACCACCGGGGAGCTGTTTTTT. It yields the protein CASSPTTGELFF.

The rearrangement joins TRBV19 to TRBJ2-2; D gene unclear. Trimming cost V 8 bases and J 6 bases, with 4 bases left between them. This CDR3 is 10 amino acids long. Germline V CDR1 and CDR2: LNHDA, SQIVND (reference sequence). Here the CDR3 DNA reads TGTGCCAGTGGGGCCGGGGAGCTGTTTTTT. This codes for CASGAGELFF.

The chain couples TRBV30 to TRBJ1-6; TRBD1 agrees at 7 bases. From germline, CDR1 is GTSNPN and CDR2 SVGIG (reference sequence). The CDR3 is made up of 14 amino acids. V shed 0 bases and J 7 bases; nucleotides not matched to a gene: 3. The CDR3 loop reads CAWSVDRVNSPLHF. The CDR3 DNA follows: TGTGCCTGGAGTGTAGACAGGGTAAATTCACCCCTCCACTTT.

CDR3 loop: CASTLLDSGEQYF. For the CDR3, the DNA is TGTGCCAGCACCCTTTTGGACTCCGGGGAGCAGTACTTC. This chain connects TRBV28 to TRBJ2-7; possible D gene TRBD2, 5 bases. V lost 7 bases and J 7 bases, leaving 17 bases between the germline ends. This CDR3 is built from 13 residues. Looked up from germline, CDR1 is MDHEN and CDR2 is SYDVKM.